A selection of T cell receptor beta chains follows, all from one sample in a study of regulatory T cells in long-lasting Graves disease. TCRdb fed the multiplex PCR reads into MiXCR, producing one record per CDR3 protein. The sample lists 350,000 to 450,000 distinct CDR3 sequences, roughly 20% occurring once. This sample comprised peripheral blood mononuclear cells (PBMCs), obtained when the disease was refractory, from a patient treated with antithyroid drugs. Receptor source: a female donor with Graves disease. Each CDR3 is given with its conserved first and last residue. A D gene is named only where the DNA matches it firmly. Clone size is shown for a subset of rows, as once, few, many or a class of expanded clone.

J gene	D gene	V gene	clone size	CDR3 protein	CDR3 DNA
TRBJ2-5	TRBD2	TRBV3-1	many	CASSRNLGLAGLETQYF	TGTGCCAGCAGTCGGAACTTAGGACTAGCGGGATTGGAGACCCAGTACTTC
TRBJ2-5	TRBD1	TRBV27	many	CASSSRATGRETQYF	TGTGCCAGCAGTTCCAGGGCGACAGGGCGGGAGACCCAGTACTTC
TRBJ1-1	-	TRBV6-1	-	CASRQGGASAFF	TGTGCCAGCAGACAGGGAGGTGCTTCGGCTTTCTTT
TRBJ2-7	-	TRBV2	many	CASQDSSYEQYF	TGTGCCAGCCAAGACAGCTCCTACGAGCAGTACTTC
TRBJ2-7	-	TRBV7-3	many	CASSLVHLKLNISYEQYF	TGTGCCAGCAGCTTGGTTCATCTAAAGCTTAACATTTCCTACGAGCAGTACTTC
TRBJ2-7	TRBD1	TRBV27	few	CASRQGQGTPREQYF	TGTGCCAGCAGACAGGGACAGGGGACTCCCCGCGAGCAGTACTTC
TRBJ1-2	-	TRBV6-1	many	CASSLTDVYGYTF	TGTGCCAGCAGTCTGACAGACGTCTATGGCTACACCTTC
TRBJ2-7	-	TRBV27	many	CASSWGPLPYEQYF	TGTGCCAGCAGCTGGGGGCCTTTGCCCTACGAGCAGTACTTC
TRBJ1-4	TRBD1	TRBV5-1	-	CASSFSLTGTGDEKLFF	TGCGCCAGCAGCTTCTCACTCACCGGGACAGGGGATGAAAAACTGTTTTTT
TRBJ1-1	-	TRBV7-9	many	CASSTMNTEAFF	TGTGCCAGCTCTACCATGAACACTGAAGCTTTCTTT
TRBJ2-2	TRBD1	TRBV7-6	-	CASSSDRGLTGELFF	TGTGCCAGCAGCTCGGACAGGGGGTTGACCGGGGAGCTGTTTTTT
TRBJ1-6	-	TRBV20-1	-	CSAPPGPHYSPLHF	TGCAGTGCCCCCCCAGGGCCTCACTATTCACCCCTCCACTTT
TRBJ2-1	-	TRBV5-1	-	CASSFTPPAGQFF	TGCGCCAGCAGCTTTACCCCCCCCGCTGGGCAGTTCTTC
TRBJ2-7	TRBD1	TRBV29-1	few	CSVGQVPYEQYF	TGCAGCGTGGGACAGGTCCCCTACGAGCAGTACTTC
TRBJ1-5	-	TRBV19	many	CASSISQNQPQHF	TGTGCCAGTAGTATAAGCCAAAATCAGCCCCAGCATTTT
TRBJ2-7	TRBD1	TRBV11-2	-	CASSQADREVREQYF	TGCGCCAGCAGCCAAGCCGACAGGGAAGTACGCGAGCAGTACTTC
TRBJ2-1	-	TRBV7-2	many	CASSLGWSSYNEQFF	TGTGCCAGCAGCTTAGGATGGAGCTCCTACAATGAGCAGTTCTTC
TRBJ1-1	TRBD1	TRBV20-1	-	CSVPMTGTNTEAFF	TGCAGTGTCCCCATGACAGGGACGAACACTGAAGCTTTCTTT
TRBJ2-7	-	TRBV20-1	many	CSANSRGARTSYEQYF	TGCAGTGCTAACTCTCGTGGGGCCAGAACCTCCTACGAGCAGTACTTC
TRBJ1-5	-	TRBV11-1	many	CASSLGDNQPQHF	TGTGCCAGCAGCCTTGGCGATAATCAGCCCCAGCATTTT
TRBJ2-7	TRBD2	TRBV20-1	few	CSANGGGRKQVYEQYF	TGCAGTGCCAATGGCGGGGGGCGAAAGCAGGTCTACGAGCAGTACTTC
TRBJ2-5	-	TRBV7-9	-	CASSPQWWSSGGTQYF	TGTGCCAGCAGCCCCCAGTGGTGGTCAAGTGGGGGGACCCAGTACTTC
TRBJ1-2	-	TRBV7-2	many	CASSPGGYNGYGYTF	TGTGCCAGCAGCCCGGGAGGTTACAATGGCTATGGCTACACCTTC
TRBJ1-1	TRBD1	TRBV2	many	CASREEQGGPPNTEAFF	TGTGCCAGCAGAGAAGAACAGGGGGGGCCCCCGAACACTGAAGCTTTCTTT
TRBJ2-7	-	TRBV18	-	CASSPRNSSYEQYF	TGTGCCAGCTCACCTCGGAACAGCTCCTACGAGCAGTACTTC
TRBJ2-2	-	TRBV19	-	CASSLSKAGELFF	TGTGCCAGTAGTCTCTCCAAGGCCGGGGAGCTGTTTTTT
TRBJ2-1	-	TRBV7-8	-	CASSPIYRQQGEFYNEQFF	TGTGCCAGCAGCCCCATCTACCGCCAACAGGGAGAATTCTACAATGAGCAGTTCTTC
TRBJ2-7	TRBD2	TRBV20-1	-	CSARSGTSGFDEQYF	TGCAGTGCTAGATCCGGGACTAGCGGGTTTGACGAGCAGTACTTC
TRBJ2-7	-	TRBV20-1	-	CSARGPPFRDYEQYF	TGCAGTGCTAGAGGACCCCCTTTTAGAGACTACGAGCAGTACTTC
TRBJ2-7	TRBD2	TRBV2	many	CASTQRGVVYEQYF	TGTGCCAGCACTCAGCGGGGGGTCGTCTACGAGCAGTACTTC
TRBJ2-2	TRBD1	TRBV28	many	CASTAGDRMTGELFF	TGTGCCAGCACCGCTGGGGACAGGATGACCGGGGAGCTGTTTTTT
TRBJ2-2	-	TRBV19	-	CASSIGAGNTGELFF	TGTGCCAGTAGTATAGGGGCAGGGAACACCGGGGAGCTGTTTTTT
TRBJ1-5	-	TRBV7-9	many	CASSLDGNQPQHF	TGTGCCAGCAGCTTAGATGGCAATCAGCCCCAGCATTTT
TRBJ1-6	-	TRBV28	-	CARSLRTYSPLHF	TGTGCCAGGAGTTTACGAACGTATTCACCCCTCCACTTT
TRBJ1-2	-	TRBV11-2	many	CASSLDPWGPGYGYTF	TGTGCCAGCAGCTTAGATCCGTGGGGGCCGGGCTATGGCTACACCTTC
TRBJ2-7	-	TRBV27	many	CASSLEYRVSSYEQYF	TGTGCCAGCAGCCTAGAGTACCGGGTAAGCTCCTACGAGCAGTACTTC
TRBJ1-2	-	TRBV27	many	CASSSFQKGYGYTF	TGTGCCAGCAGTTCGTTCCAAAAGGGCTATGGCTACACCTTC
TRBJ2-1	TRBD2	TRBV7-9	-	CASSLAGGDSYNEQFF	TGTGCCAGCAGCTTAGCGGGGGGGGATTCCTACAATGAGCAGTTCTTC
TRBJ1-1	-	TRBV6-5	few	CASSYGVLNTEAFF	TGTGCCAGCAGTTACGGGGTTTTGAACACTGAAGCTTTCTTT
TRBJ2-7	TRBD1	TRBV27	few	CASSRQGASREQYF	TGTGCCAGCAGTAGACAGGGAGCCTCTAGAGAGCAGTACTTC
TRBJ2-7	-	TRBV10-3	-	CAIRQTANAPYEQYF	TGTGCCATCAGGCAGACAGCTAACGCCCCCTACGAGCAGTACTTC
TRBJ1-1	-	TRBV14	few	CASSRYLDLAFF	TGTGCCAGCAGCCGTTACTTAGATTTAGCTTTCTTT
TRBJ1-2	-	TRBV7-2	many	CASSLDNYGYTF	TGTGCCAGCAGCTTGGATAACTATGGCTACACCTTC
TRBJ2-7	TRBD1	TRBV29-1	-	CSVEGTGVSEQYF	TGCAGCGTTGAAGGGACAGGAGTGAGCGAGCAGTACTTC
TRBJ2-7	-	TRBV27	few	CASSFVGLEQYF	TGTGCCAGCAGTTTTGTGGGATTAGAGCAGTACTTC
TRBJ2-1	TRBD2	TRBV4-1	-	CASSQELAGYNEQFF	TGCGCCAGCAGCCAAGAACTAGCGGGATACAATGAGCAGTTCTTC
TRBJ1-5	-	TRBV19	few	CASSILDSNQPQHF	TGTGCCAGTAGTATACTAGATAGCAATCAGCCCCAGCATTTT
TRBJ2-7	-	TRBV5-5	many	CASSFGSGVGYEQYF	TGTGCCAGCAGCTTCGGGTCGGGGGTTGGGTACGAGCAGTACTTC
TRBJ2-7	TRBD1	TRBV7-9	-	CASSPPRTGAEQYF	TGTGCCAGCAGCCCCCCCCGAACAGGGGCCGAGCAGTACTTC
TRBJ2-2	-	TRBV28	many	CASRPGSLTNTGELFF	TGTGCCAGCAGACCTGGGAGCTTGACAAACACCGGGGAGCTGTTTTTT
TRBJ1-5	-	TRBV15	many	CATSPDYSNQPQHF	TGTGCCACCAGCCCCGATTATAGCAATCAGCCCCAGCATTTT
TRBJ2-7	TRBD2	TRBV20-1	many	CSARDGRLAGVEQYF	TGCAGTGCTAGAGATGGCCGACTAGCGGGAGTGGAGCAGTACTTC
TRBJ1-2	-	TRBV28	many	CASSLGILYGYTF	TGTGCCAGCAGTTTAGGGATCCTCTATGGCTACACCTTC
TRBJ2-5	TRBD2	TRBV10-3	few	CAISESGLGAETQYF	TGTGCCATCAGTGAGTCTGGACTAGGTGCCGAGACCCAGTACTTC
TRBJ2-7	TRBD2	TRBV19	-	CASSPGAGGPYEQYF	TGTGCCAGCAGCCCAGGGGCGGGAGGGCCCTACGAGCAGTACTTC
TRBJ2-2	-	TRBV30	few	CAWSPTRQNTGELFF	TGTGCCTGGAGTCCCACGCGGCAGAACACCGGGGAGCTGTTTTTT
TRBJ1-1	-	TRBV7-9	many	CASSSRRGSNTEAFF	TGTGCCAGCAGCTCGCGCCGGGGCAGTAACACTGAAGCTTTCTTT
TRBJ2-7	-	TRBV5-1	-	CASSLRGRDHEQYF	TGCGCCAGCAGCTTGAGGGGGAGGGACCACGAGCAGTACTTC
TRBJ2-5	-	TRBV19	few	CASSRGSPREETQYF	TGTGCCAGTAGTAGGGGGTCCCCACGGGAAGAGACCCAGTACTTC
TRBJ2-4	TRBD1	TRBV20-1	many	CSAIGTGDLAKNIQYF	TGCAGTGCTATAGGGACAGGGGACTTAGCCAAAAACATTCAGTACTTC